The 21 T cell receptor beta chains below all came from one sample that was sequenced in a study of shared clonotypes between healthy human individuals. Generated by immunoSEQ multiplex PCR, the TCRdb table keeps only in-frame clones and is missing some. In the table there are approximately 2,000,000 clones, just under 95% of which are singletons. Cells designated naive CD8 were CD45RO-negative and were positively selected for CCR7, with terminally differentiated effector memory CD45RA+ cells excluded. Sequenced material: naive CD8+ T cells from PBMCs. The receptors were gathered from a man aged 18 to 29 in good health. Some clones in this sample may be carry-over from other donors' samples.

The genes are TRBV7-2 and TRBJ1-2; 8 bases fit TRBD1. This CDR3 region has 15 residues. V lost 5 bases to trimming and J lost 2 bases; unmatched junction nucleotides: 7. CDR1 and CDR2 (germline): SGHTA, FQGNSA. The CDR3 coding sequence is TGTGCCAGCAGCACGATGGACAGGGTGAACTATGGCTACACCTTC. As protein: CASSTMDRVNYGYTF.

The rearrangement uses TRBV21-1 and TRBJ2-3; TRBD1 was called by the table and not checked on the DNA. TRBV21-1 is tagged as a pseudogene. CDR3 length: 15 residues. The CDR3 DNA follows: TGTGCCAGCAGCAAAGTACAGGGAATACTCGATACGCAGTATTTT. It yields the protein CASSKVQGILDTQYF.

DNA of the CDR3: TGCAGCGTTATTGGCCCCTTAGCGGGGCGGGAGACCTACAATGAGCAGTTCTTC. This sequence encodes CSVIGPLAGRETYNEQFF. The chain couples TRBV29-1 to TRBJ2-1, with TRBD2 matching 8 bases. With 5 bases clipped from V and 2 bases from J, the junction kept 17 bases outside the gene matches. The CDR3 runs to 18 residues. CDR1 and CDR2 (germline): SQVTM, ANQGSEA.

The CDR3 DNA follows: TGTGCCAGCAAGGAGGCTCGGGCAGCATACGAGCAGTACTTC. Translation: CASKEARAAYEQYF. The rearrangement joins TRBV6-6 to TRBJ2-7, with D possibly matching TRBD2 (5 bases). Between the trimmed V and J ends, which lost 7 bases and 4 bases, there was a span of 17 bases. Germline lookup yields CDR1 MNHNY and CDR2 SVGAGI (reference sequence). The CDR3 consists of 14 residues.

The chain employs TRBV2 and TRBJ2-1; the D is unclear. The V end was cut by 1 base, the J end by 0 bases, with 13 bases between. CDR3 length: 17 residues. Germline V gene sequence: CDR1 SNHLY, CDR2 FYNNEI. This CDR3 reads CASSEVTPTSSYNEQFF. The CDR3 DNA reads as TGTGCCAGCAGTGAAGTGACACCAACCAGCTCCTACAATGAGCAGTTCTTC.

The chain recombines TRBV7-6 with TRBJ1-4; 9 bases map to TRBD1. Looked up from germline, CDR1 is SGHVS and CDR2 is FNYEAQ. The CDR3 spans 14 residues. J lost 2 bases, V lost 6 bases, and 1 base had no gene match. The CDR3 DNA reads as TGTGCCAGCAGTGACAGGGGGACTAATGAAAAACTGTTTTTT. Protein product: CASSDRGTNEKLFF.

The chain's CDR3 is CASSTMGLAGPYNEQFF. CDR3 DNA: TGTGCCAGCAGCACGATGGGACTAGCGGGACCCTACAATGAGCAGTTCTTC. The chain couples TRBV5-6 to TRBJ2-1; 13 nucleotides align to TRBD2. The J segment lost 2 bases and the V segment lost 4 bases, leaving 6 bases of the junction unmatched. This CDR3 contains 17 residues. Germline CDR1 and CDR2: SGHDT and YYEEEE. The whole variable domain, remainder taken from reference TRBV5-6 and TRBJ2-1, is DAGVTQSPTHLIKTRGQQVTLRCSPKSGHDTVSWYQQALGQGPQFIFQYYEEEERQRGNFPDRFSGHQFPNYSSELNVNALLLGDSALYLCASSTMGLAGPYNEQFFGPGTRLTVL.

The CDR3 DNA reads as TGTGCCAGCAGCCCCAAGGAAGCAGGAGATACGCAGTATTTT. The encoded protein is CASSPKEAGDTQYF. This chain uses TRBV7-9 with TRBJ2-3; D gene unclear. V lost 5 bases, J lost 5 bases, and 14 bases lay in between. The germline V gene encodes CDR1 SEHNR and CDR2 FQNEAQ (reference sequence). The CDR3 has 14 amino acids. The whole variable domain, filled in from reference TRBV7-9 and TRBJ2-3, reads DTGVSQNPRHKITKRGQNVTFRCDPISEHNRLYWYRQTLGQGPEFLTYFQNEAQLEKSRLLSDRFSAERPKGSFSTLEIQRTEQGDSAMYLCASSPKEAGDTQYFGPGTRLTVL.

The chain has TRBV5-1 and TRBJ2-3, with D possibly TRBD2 on 5 matching bases. Germline CDR1 reads SGHRS; CDR2 reads YFSETQ. Trimming removed 4 bases from V and 3 bases from J, with 21 bases in between. The CDR3 runs to 17 residues. The DNA for the CDR3 is TGCGCCAGCAGCCCCCCGAGGGCCCAGACCCCAACAGATACGCAGTATTTT. Amino acid sequence: CASSPPRAQTPTDTQYF.

The gene calls are TRBV10-2 and TRBJ2-5; D is perhaps TRBD1 (6 bases). Germline V gives CDR1 WSHSY, CDR2 SAAADI. The germline V and J ends were trimmed by 6 bases and 5 bases, with 10 bases remaining between them. The CDR3 totals 12 residues. CDR3 coding DNA: TGCGCCAGCAGGGGACAATTTGAGACCCAGTACTTC. The encoded protein is CASRGQFETQYF.

V gene TRBV5-1 combines with J gene TRBJ2-2, with a possible D match to TRBD1 (5 bases). This CDR3 has 15 amino acids. Germline V gene lookup returns CDR1 SGHRS and CDR2 YFSETQ. V was pared by 2 bases and J by 0 bases, with 8 bases between. The CDR3 loop reads CASSLHRSNTGELFF. CDR3 nucleotide sequence: TGCGCCAGCAGCTTACACAGGTCGAACACCGGGGAGCTGTTTTTT.

V gene TRBV6-5 combines with J gene TRBJ1-5; tentatively, D is TRBD1 (6 bases). CDR1 is MNHEY, CDR2 SVGAGI, per germline. The length of the CDR3 is 15 residues. The ends were cut back, 5 bases at V and 2 bases at J, with 13 bases in the middle. The CDR3 bases are TGTGCCAGCAGTCCGAGGGCAGGGGGCAATCAGCCCCAGCATTTT. It specifies CASSPRAGGNQPQHF.

The rearrangement joins TRBV28 to TRBJ2-1, with 10 bases aligning to TRBD1. Per the germline V gene, CDR1 is MDHEN and CDR2 is SYDVKM. The V and J ends lost 6 bases and 4 bases, in that order; junction bases with no gene match: 3. The CDR3 runs 14 residues. The CDR3: CASSQGQGYNEQFF. The CDR3 bases are TGTGCCAGCAGCCAGGGACAGGGGTACAATGAGCAGTTCTTC.

This clone appeared once. The genes are TRBV5-6 and TRBJ1-3, with D possibly matching TRBD1 (6 bases). Germline V CDR1 and CDR2: SGHDT, YYEEEE. This CDR3 has 16 residues. Trimming cost V 3 bases and J 3 bases, with 16 bases left between them. CDR3 coding DNA: TGTGCCAGCAGCTATGCCGGACAGCCTCTTGGAAACACCATATATTTT. It translates to CASSYAGQPLGNTIYF.

This rearrangement joins TRBV28 to TRBJ1-5; no definite D call. Trimming left V 3 bases short and J 2 bases short, with 8 bases between. Looked up from germline, CDR1 is MDHEN and CDR2 is SYDVKM. The CDR3 has 14 amino acids. The CDR3 spells CASSFYEGNQPQHF. Written as DNA, the CDR3 is TGTGCCAGCAGTTTTTATGAGGGCAATCAGCCCCAGCATTTT.

The chain joins TRBV6-1 to TRBJ1-5; D remains ambiguous. The CDR3 totals 15 residues. Trimming stripped 3 bases from V and 5 bases from J, with 14 bases between. CDR1 is MNHNS and CDR2 is SASEGT in the germline V gene. The CDR3, as DNA: TGTGCCAGCAGTGAGGACGGAGTCATAGATCAGCCCCAGCATTTT. As protein: CASSEDGVIDQPQHF.

Here the CDR3 DNA reads TGTGCCAGCAGCTTAGGAGAAGACATTCAGTACTTC. Amino acids: CASSLGEDIQYF. The chain carries TRBV11-2 and TRBJ2-4; D ambiguous. The germline CDR1 and CDR2 sequences are SGHAT and FQNNGV. The V end was cut by 1 base, the J end by 8 bases, with 6 bases between. This CDR3 comprises 12 residues.

The chain combines TRBV27 with TRBJ1-6, with 7 bases identical to TRBD1. Germline CDR1 reads MNHEY; CDR2 reads SMNVEV (reference sequence). Losses at the gene ends were 8 bases for V and 0 bases for J; bases not matched to a gene: 7. The CDR3 extends over 16 amino acids. The CDR3 region is CASGTVSSSYNSPLHF. The CDR3 bases are TGTGCCAGCGGGACAGTCTCGAGCTCCTATAATTCACCCCTCCACTTT.

The chain carries TRBV19 and TRBJ2-3, with D hard to call. The CDR3 has 13 amino acids. With 0 bases removed from V and 6 bases from J, the gap between germline ends came to 7 bases. CDR1 is LNHDA, CDR2 SQIVND, per germline (reference sequence). This chain's CDR3 is CASSIDQEDTQYF. In nucleotides, the CDR3 is TGTGCCAGTAGTATAGATCAGGAGGATACGCAGTATTTT.

The chain links TRBV5-6 to TRBJ2-5; TRBD1 matches at 7 bases. The V gene's germline CDR1 is SGHDT and CDR2 YYEEEE. Germline trimming cut 4 bases from V and 1 base from J; bases unmatched to any gene: 4. The CDR3 is 14 residues long. CDR3 protein: CASSPTGVQETQYF. The CDR3 nucleotides read TGTGCCAGCAGCCCAACAGGGGTCCAAGAGACCCAGTACTTC.

The gene calls are TRBV14 and TRBJ2-1; D not resolved. From germline, CDR1 is SGHDN and CDR2 FVKESK. Trimming took 4 bases from V and 2 from J, leaving 12 bases between them. This CDR3 comprises 15 residues. CDR3 sequence: CASSLRRGTYNEQFF. The CDR3 nucleotides are TGTGCCAGCAGCCTGCGAAGAGGAACCTACAATGAGCAGTTCTTC.